Listed below are T cell receptor beta chains from one sample, sequenced in a study of blood T cell repertoires in COVID-19. Assay used: immunoSEQ multiplex PCR; TCRdb lists only in-frame clones, some missing. This table holds under 55,000 clones, around four fifths found once. Input material: peripheral blood. These receptors were obtained from a human donor in a cohort sampled during active COVID-19. The CDR3 runs from the conserved cysteine through the conserved F or W. Each record gives: V gene, J gene, clone size, CDR3 protein. Rows give clone size only sometimes, using once, few, many, or a class for an expanded clone.

TRBV6-4	TRBJ1-5	-	CASSGQGGQPQHF
TRBV28	TRBJ1-1	few	CASSFSGMGNTEAFF
TRBV3-1/TRBV3-2	TRBJ1-1	-	CASSQGTGINTEAFF
TRBV23-1	TRBJ2-5	-	CASSLRGGHGRETQYF
TRBV19	TRBJ2-6	-	CASTTDSGANVLTF
TRBV5-1	TRBJ2-3	once	CASSPIPGLLQDTQYF
TRBV5-4	TRBJ2-5	-	CASSSGQNQETQYF
TRBV11-3	TRBJ2-2	-	CASSFPPGQTNTGELFF
TRBV15	TRBJ2-5	-	CATSSRPDRVGQETQYF
TRBV27	TRBJ2-5	-	CASSFGLYYQETQYF
TRBV6-6	TRBJ2-2	-	CASRQTDRNTGELFF
TRBV30	TRBJ2-5	once	CAWRRTGSRETQYF
TRBV5-1	TRBJ2-5	-	CASSLGTSASETQYF
TRBV5-1	TRBJ1-6	-	CASSSGDRAHNSPLHF
TRBV5-6	TRBJ2-7	few	CASSFTGTGAREQYF
TRBV4-3	TRBJ2-7	once	CASSQDPQRAEQYF
TRBV5-6	TRBJ2-7	few	CASSLRLQRSGAVF
TRBV6-6	TRBJ2-4	-	CASSLGGRGHIQYF
TRBV20-1	TRBJ1-2	-	CSKTGDYGYTF
TRBV11-2	TRBJ2-7	-	CASSPPVGTSGRSEQYF
TRBV5-6	TRBJ1-3	-	CASRPGQGNTIYF
TRBV2	TRBJ1-1	-	CASSTTGMGTEAFF
TRBV30	TRBJ1-1	-	CAWGREFTEAFF
TRBV5-1	TRBJ1-3	-	CASSYDTPSSGNTIYF
TRBV7-2	TRBJ2-3	-	CASSSDYLSTDTQYF
TRBV5-1	TRBJ1-2	-	CASSPYIGSAGGYTF
TRBV11-3	TRBJ1-6	-	CASIRPGPLHF
TRBV28	TRBJ1-2	few	CASSLSGRGSGYTF
TRBV28	TRBJ1-6	-	CASSLLQGALHF
TRBV30	TRBJ1-3	-	CAWSPTGNIGNTIYF
TRBV29-1	TRBJ1-3	once	CSVLKSGNTIYF
TRBV3-1/TRBV3-2	TRBJ1-2	-	CASSVRTGGWGYTF
TRBV2	TRBJ2-1	-	CASWAGGSNEQFF
TRBV24-1	TRBJ2-7	-	CATSDGGGEQYF
TRBV6-1	TRBJ2-3	-	CASSEKRSASRDTQYF
TRBV9	TRBJ1-2	-	CASSVGVGEGRHGYTF
TRBV6-5	TRBJ1-5	-	CASSRDRGGNQPQHF
TRBV3-1/TRBV3-2	TRBJ2-2	-	CASSQRSPGGRNTGELFF
TRBV10-3	TRBJ1-6	-	CAIRQGDNSPLHF
TRBV7-6	TRBJ2-1	-	CASSSEYRDRVDEQFF
TRBV3-1/TRBV3-2	TRBJ1-2	once	CASSQDMAGGGSGYTF
TRBV30	TRBJ2-7	-	CAWINPGTAFSYEQYF
TRBV6-5	TRBJ1-4	-	CASRSLGGAGEKLFF
TRBV23-1	TRBJ1-3	-	CASSQSGTGEGGLSGNTIYF
TRBV7-8	TRBJ2-5	-	CASSLKRGARETQYF